This T cell receptor beta chain originates from a study of neoadjuvant anti-PD-1 for oral cavity cancer. Six replicates per PBMC sample, mostly from around 460 ng of genomic DNA. Repertoires were generated with immunoSEQ multiplex PCR, while TCRdb's copy carries only in-frame clones and drops some. The data contain about 61,000 clones, more than 65% of them seen just once; the ten biggest clones take up about 2.5%. Trimming removed 2 bases from V and 15 bases from J, with 20 bases in between. The germline CDR1 and CDR2 sequences are WSHSY and SAAADI. This CDR3 has 14 amino acids. This sequence originates from a person aged 35-79 years with oral cavity squamous cell carcinoma. Sequencing was performed on PBMCs, taken before nivolumab (anti-PD-1) treatment. The chain is built from TRBV10-2 and TRBJ2-4; D is perhaps TRBD2 (7 bases). The CDR3, as DNA: TGCGCCAGCAGTGAGACCCCCGGGAGAGGGGGGGGGTACTTC. Residues: CASSETPGRGGGYF.